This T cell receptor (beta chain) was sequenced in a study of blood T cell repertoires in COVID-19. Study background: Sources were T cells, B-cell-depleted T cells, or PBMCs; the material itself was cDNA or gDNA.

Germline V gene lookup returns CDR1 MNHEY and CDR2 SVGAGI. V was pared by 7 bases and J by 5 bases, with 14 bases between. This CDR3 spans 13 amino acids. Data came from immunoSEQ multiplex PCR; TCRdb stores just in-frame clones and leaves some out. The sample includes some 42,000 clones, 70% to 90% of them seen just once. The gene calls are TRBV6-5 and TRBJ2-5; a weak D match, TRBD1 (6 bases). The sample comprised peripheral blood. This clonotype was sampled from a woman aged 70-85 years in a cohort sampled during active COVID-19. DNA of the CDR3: TGTGCCAGCAACCTTAATACAGGGGAGACCCAGTACTTC. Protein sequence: CASNLNTGETQYF.